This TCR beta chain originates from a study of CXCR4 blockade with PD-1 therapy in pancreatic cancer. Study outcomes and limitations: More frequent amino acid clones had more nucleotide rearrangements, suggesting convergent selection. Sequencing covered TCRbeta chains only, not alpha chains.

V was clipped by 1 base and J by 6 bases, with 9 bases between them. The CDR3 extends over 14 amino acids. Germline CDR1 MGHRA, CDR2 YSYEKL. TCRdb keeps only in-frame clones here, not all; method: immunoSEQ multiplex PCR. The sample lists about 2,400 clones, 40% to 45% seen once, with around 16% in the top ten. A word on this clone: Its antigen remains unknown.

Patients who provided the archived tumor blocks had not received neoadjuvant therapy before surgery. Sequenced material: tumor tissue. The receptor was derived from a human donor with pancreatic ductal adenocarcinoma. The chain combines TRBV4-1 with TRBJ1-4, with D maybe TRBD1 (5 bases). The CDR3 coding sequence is TGCGCCAGCAGCCAAGGGGTGGGGGATGAAAAACTGTTTTTT. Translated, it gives CASSQGVGDEKLFF.